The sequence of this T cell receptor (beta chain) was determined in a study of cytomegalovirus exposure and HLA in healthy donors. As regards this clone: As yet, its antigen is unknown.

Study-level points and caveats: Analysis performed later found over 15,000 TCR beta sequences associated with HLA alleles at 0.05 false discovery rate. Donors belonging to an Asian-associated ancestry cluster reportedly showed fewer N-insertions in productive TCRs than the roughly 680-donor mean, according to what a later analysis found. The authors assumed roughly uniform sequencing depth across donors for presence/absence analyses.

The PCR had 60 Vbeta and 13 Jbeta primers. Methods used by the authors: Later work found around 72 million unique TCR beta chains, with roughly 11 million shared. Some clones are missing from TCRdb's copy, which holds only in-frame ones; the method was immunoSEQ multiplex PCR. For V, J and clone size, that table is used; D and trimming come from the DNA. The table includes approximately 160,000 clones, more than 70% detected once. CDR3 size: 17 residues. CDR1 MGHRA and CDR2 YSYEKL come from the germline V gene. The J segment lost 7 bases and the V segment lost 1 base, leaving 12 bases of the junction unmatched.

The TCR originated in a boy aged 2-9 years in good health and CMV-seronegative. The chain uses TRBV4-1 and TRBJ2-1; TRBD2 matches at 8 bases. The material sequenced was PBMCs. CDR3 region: CASSQVPPSGSNNEQFF. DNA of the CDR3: TGCGCCAGCAGCCAAGTCCCCCCCAGCGGGAGTAATAATGAGCAGTTCTTC.